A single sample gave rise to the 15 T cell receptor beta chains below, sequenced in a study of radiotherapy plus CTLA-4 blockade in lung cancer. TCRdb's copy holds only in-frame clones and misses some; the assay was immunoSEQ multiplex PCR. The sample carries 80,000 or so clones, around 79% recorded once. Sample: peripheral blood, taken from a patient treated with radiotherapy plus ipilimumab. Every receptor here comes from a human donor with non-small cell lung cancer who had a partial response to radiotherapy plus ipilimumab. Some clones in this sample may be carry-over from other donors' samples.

The CDR3 is CASSHSLAGGSDTQYF. CDR3 bases: TGTGCCAGCAGCCACTCACTAGCGGGGGGATCAGATACGCAGTATTTT. The chain employs TRBV4-2 and TRBJ2-3; 12 bases line up with TRBD2. The CDR3 sequence is 16 residues long. With V trimmed by 3 bases and J by 4 bases, 5 bases remained unmatched. Per the germline V gene, CDR1 is LGHNA and CDR2 is YNFKEQ.

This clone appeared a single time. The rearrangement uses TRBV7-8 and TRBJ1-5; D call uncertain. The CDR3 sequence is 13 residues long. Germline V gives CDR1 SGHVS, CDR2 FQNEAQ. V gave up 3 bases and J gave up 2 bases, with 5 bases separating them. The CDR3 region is CASSFQGNQPQHF. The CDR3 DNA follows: TGTGCCAGCAGCTTCCAGGGCAATCAGCCCCAGCATTTT.

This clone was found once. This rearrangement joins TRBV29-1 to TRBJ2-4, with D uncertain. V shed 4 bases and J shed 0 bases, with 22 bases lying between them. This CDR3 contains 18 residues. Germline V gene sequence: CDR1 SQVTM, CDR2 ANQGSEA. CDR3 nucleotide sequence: TGCAGCGTTGTGTCGCGGTCCCCGGCGCGTTTAGCCAAAAACATTCAGTACTTC. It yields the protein CSVVSRSPARLAKNIQYF.

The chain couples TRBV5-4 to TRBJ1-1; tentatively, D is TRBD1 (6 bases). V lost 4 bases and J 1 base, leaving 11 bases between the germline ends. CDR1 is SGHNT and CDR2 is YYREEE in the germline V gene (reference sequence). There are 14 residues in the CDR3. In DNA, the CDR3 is TGTGCCAGCAGCCAAGGGGGGGGGAACACTGAAGCTTTCTTT. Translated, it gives CASSQGGGNTEAFF.

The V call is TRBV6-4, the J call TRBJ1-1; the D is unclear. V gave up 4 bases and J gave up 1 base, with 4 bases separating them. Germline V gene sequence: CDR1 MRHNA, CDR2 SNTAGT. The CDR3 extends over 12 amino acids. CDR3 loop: CASSVENTEAFF. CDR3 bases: TGTGCCAGCAGTGTAGAGAACACTGAAGCTTTCTTT.

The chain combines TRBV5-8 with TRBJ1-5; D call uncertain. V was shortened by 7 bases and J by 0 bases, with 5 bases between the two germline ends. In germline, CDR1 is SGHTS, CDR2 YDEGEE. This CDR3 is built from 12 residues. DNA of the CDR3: TGTGCCAGCGCAGTTAGCAATCAGCCCCAGCATTTT. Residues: CASAVSNQPQHF.

The chain's CDR3 is CASSLAGGLRNTIYF. Here the CDR3 DNA reads TGTGCCAGCAGCTTAGCGGGGGGGCTGAGAAACACCATATATTTT. The chain recombines TRBV7-6 with TRBJ1-3, with D possibly matching TRBD1 (6 bases). Germline CDR1 is SGHVS and CDR2 is FNYEAQ. This CDR3 comprises 15 residues. The ends were cut back, 0 bases at V and 5 bases at J, with 11 bases in the middle. Full variable domain (missing parts from reference TRBV7-6 and TRBJ1-3): GAGVSQSPRYKVTKRGQDVALRCDPISGHVSLYWYRQALGQGPEFLTYFNYEAQQDKSGLPNDRFSAERPEGSISTLTIQRTEQRDSAMYRCASSLAGGLRNTIYFGEGSWLTVV.

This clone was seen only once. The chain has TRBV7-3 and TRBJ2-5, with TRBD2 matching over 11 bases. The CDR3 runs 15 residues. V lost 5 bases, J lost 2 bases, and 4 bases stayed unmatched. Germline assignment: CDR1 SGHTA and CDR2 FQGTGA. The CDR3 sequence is CASSLRLAGQETQYF. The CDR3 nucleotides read TGTGCCAGCAGCCTACGACTAGCGGGGCAAGAGACCCAGTACTTC.

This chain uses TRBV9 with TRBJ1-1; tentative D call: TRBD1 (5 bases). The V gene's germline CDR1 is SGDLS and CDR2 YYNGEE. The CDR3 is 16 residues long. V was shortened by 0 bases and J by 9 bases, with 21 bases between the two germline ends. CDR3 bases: TGTGCCAGCAGCGTAGGCCCCGGGGGGGGGTCGATAAAAGCTTTCTTT. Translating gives CASSVGPGGGSIKAFF.

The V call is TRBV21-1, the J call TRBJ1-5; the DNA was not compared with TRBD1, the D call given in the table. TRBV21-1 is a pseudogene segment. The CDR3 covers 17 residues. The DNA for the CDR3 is TGTGCCAGCAGCATCCTTGACAGGCAGGGAGAGAATCAGCCCCAGCATTTT. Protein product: CASSILDRQGENQPQHF.

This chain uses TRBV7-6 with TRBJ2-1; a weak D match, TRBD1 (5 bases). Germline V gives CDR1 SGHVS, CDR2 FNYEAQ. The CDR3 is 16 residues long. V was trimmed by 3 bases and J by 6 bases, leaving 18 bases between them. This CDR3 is CASSFTPGPGPNEQFF. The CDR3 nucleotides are TGTGCCAGCAGCTTTACCCCCGGGCCAGGGCCCAATGAGCAGTTCTTC.

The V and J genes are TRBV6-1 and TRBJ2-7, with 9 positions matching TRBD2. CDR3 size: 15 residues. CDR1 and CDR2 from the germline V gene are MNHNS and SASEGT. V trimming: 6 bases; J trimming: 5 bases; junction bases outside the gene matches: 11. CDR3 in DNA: TGTGCCAGCAGCCGTCGGGGTAGCGGGAGCCACGAGCAGTACTTC. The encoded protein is CASSRRGSGSHEQYF.

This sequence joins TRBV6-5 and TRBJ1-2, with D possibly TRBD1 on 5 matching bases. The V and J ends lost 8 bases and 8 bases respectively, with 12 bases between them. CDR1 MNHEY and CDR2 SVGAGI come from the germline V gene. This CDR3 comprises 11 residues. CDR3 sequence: CASRGAWGYTF. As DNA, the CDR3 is TGTGCCAGCCGCGGGGCCTGGGGCTACACCTTC.

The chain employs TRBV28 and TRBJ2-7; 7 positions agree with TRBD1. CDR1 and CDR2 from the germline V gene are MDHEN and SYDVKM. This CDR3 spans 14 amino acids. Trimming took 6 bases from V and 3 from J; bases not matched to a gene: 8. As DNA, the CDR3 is TGTGCCAGCAGGGGCCCGACAGGGCGCTACGAGCAGTACTTC. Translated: CASRGPTGRYEQYF.

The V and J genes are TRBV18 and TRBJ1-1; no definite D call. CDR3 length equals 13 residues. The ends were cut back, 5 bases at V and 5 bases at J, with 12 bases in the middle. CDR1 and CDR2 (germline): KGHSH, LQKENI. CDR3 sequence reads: CASSSAGGTEAFF. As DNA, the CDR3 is TGTGCCAGCTCATCTGCGGGTGGGACTGAAGCTTTCTTT.